The 18 T cell receptor beta chains reported below all come from one sample, sequenced in a study of blood T cell repertoires in COVID-19. Sequenced by immunoSEQ multiplex PCR; TCRdb stores in-frame clones only, minus some. The sample lists about 50,000 clones, around 80% seen once, with less than 7% in the top ten. Sample: peripheral blood. These receptor sequences come from an elderly woman with acute or convalescent COVID-19.

This clone was detected only a few times. This chain connects TRBV6-5 to TRBJ1-5; 7 positions match TRBD1. CDR3 length: 14 residues. Trimming at V came to 6 bases and at J to 8 bases, leaving 10 bases not matched to a gene. Looked up from germline, CDR1 is MNHEY and CDR2 is SVGAGI. The CDR3 coding sequence is TGTGCCAGCAGATATACAGGGGCGTCGGAGCCCCAGCATTTT. Translating it yields CASRYTGASEPQHF.

V usage is TRBV24-1 and J usage is TRBJ1-5, with TRBD1 matching 9 bases. Germline V lookup: CDR1 KGHDR, CDR2 SFDVKD. CDR3 size: 15 residues. V trimming: 5 bases; J trimming: 5 bases; junction bases outside the gene matches: 6. The CDR3: CATSAGTGSDQPQHF. The CDR3, as DNA: TGTGCCACCAGTGCCGGGACAGGGAGTGATCAGCCCCAGCATTTT.

This clone appeared a single time. V and J are TRBV4-1 and TRBJ1-1; maybe TRBD1 (5 bases). V was clipped by 1 base and J by 1 base, with 10 bases between them. Germline CDR1 and CDR2: MGHRA and YSYEKL. This CDR3 spans 15 amino acids. The DNA for the CDR3 is TGCGCCAGCAGCCAAGCCGCTGGGGCGAACACTGAAGCTTTCTTT. The encoded protein is CASSQAAGANTEAFF.

In its sample, this clone was seen once. This sequence joins TRBV18 and TRBJ1-1; D might be TRBD1 (6 bases). The CDR3 is 15 residues long. Germline-derived CDR1 and CDR2 are KGHSH and LQKENI. V was shortened by 4 bases and J by 1 base, with 13 bases between the two germline ends. The CDR3 DNA sequence: TGTGCCAGCTCACTAAGGACAGAAAGGAACACTGAAGCTTTCTTT. Its protein product is CASSLRTERNTEAFF. Filled out from reference TRBV18 and TRBJ1-1, the complete variable domain reads NAGVMQNPRHLVRRRGQEARLRCSPMKGHSHVYWYRQLPEEGLKFMVYLQKENIIDESGMPKERFSAEFPKEGPSILRIQQVVRGDSAAYFCASSLRTERNTEAFFGQGTRLTVV.

The J gene is TRBJ2-7, the V gene TRBV27, with 7 bases fitting TRBD1. The junction had 14 bases not matched to a gene; V was cut back by 5 bases and J by 4 bases. This CDR3 is built from 16 residues. From germline, CDR1 is MNHEY and CDR2 SMNVEV (reference sequence). The CDR3 region has the DNA TGTGCCAGCAGTCCGACGAGGGGACAGCTACTTTACGAGCAGTACTTC. Translating it yields CASSPTRGQLLYEQYF.

CDR3 bases: TGTGCCGTCCGCGGGGCAGGGAACACCGGGGAGCTGTTTTTT. This translates into CAVRGAGNTGELFF. V is TRBV6-5 and J is TRBJ2-2, with D tentatively TRBD2 (6 bases). V was shortened by 11 bases and J by 1 base, with 14 bases between the two germline ends. Germline-derived CDR1 and CDR2 are MNHEY and SVGAGI. The CDR3 is 14 residues long.

The chain recombines TRBV6-5 with TRBJ2-3, with TRBD2 matching over 8 bases. V shed 6 bases, J shed 0 bases, and the junction held 5 bases outside the gene matches. The CDR3 runs 15 residues. CDR1 is MNHEY, CDR2 SVGAGI, per germline. CDR3 sequence: CASSATSASTDTQYF. The CDR3 DNA sequence: TGTGCCAGCAGCGCGACTAGCGCTAGCACAGATACGCAGTATTTT.

This clone appeared many times. CDR3 loop: CASREISGLQPQHF. CDR3 nucleotide sequence: TGCGCCAGCAGAGAGATTTCGGGACTTCAGCCCCAGCATTTT. This chain joins TRBV10-2 and TRBJ1-5; a weak D match, TRBD1 (5 bases). The germline V gene has CDR1 WSHSY and CDR2 SAAADI. The V end was cut by 6 bases, the J end by 6 bases, with 15 bases between. This CDR3 comprises 14 residues.

The genes are TRBV4-1 and TRBJ1-4; perhaps TRBD1 as D (6 bases). The V gene lost 3 bases and the J gene lost 4 bases, with 15 bases spanning the gap. Germline CDR1 and CDR2: MGHRA and YSYEKL. The CDR3 is 16 amino acids. The CDR3 DNA reads TGCGCCAGCAGCCATGATCCGGACAGTGTTAATGAAAAACTGTTTTTT. This gives the protein CASSHDPDSVNEKLFF.

CDR3 sequence reads: CSVGTGSSYEQYF. The CDR3 DNA follows: TGCAGCGTTGGGACAGGGAGCTCCTACGAGCAGTACTTC. The chain uses TRBV29-1 and TRBJ2-7; 8 bases are shared with TRBD1. CDR1 is SQVTM and CDR2 is ANQGSEA in the germline V gene. J gave up 0 bases and V 4 bases, and 2 bases lay outside the gene matches. The CDR3 runs 13 residues.

The V call is TRBV6-1, the J call TRBJ1-5, with a tentative D call TRBD1 (5 bases). The V end lost 0 bases, the J end lost 2 bases, and 11 bases lay between the germline ends. This CDR3 region has 16 residues. Germline assignment: CDR1 MNHNS and CDR2 SASEGT. The CDR3 is CASSEARRRGNQPQHF. The CDR3 bases are TGTGCCAGCAGTGAAGCGCGCCGCAGGGGCAATCAGCCCCAGCATTTT.

J is TRBJ1-4 and V is TRBV6-5, with a weak D call TRBD1 (6 bases). Looked up from germline, CDR1 is MNHEY and CDR2 is SVGAGI. V was trimmed by 5 bases and J by 4 bases, leaving 14 bases between them. The CDR3 runs 15 residues. The CDR3 DNA reads as TGTGCCAGCAGTATACAGGGTAGAGGTAATGAAAAACTGTTTTTT. It encodes CASSIQGRGNEKLFF.

V and J are TRBV7-9 and TRBJ1-1; D ambiguous. CDR1 and CDR2 from the germline V gene are SEHNR and FQNEAQ (reference sequence). Trimming took 0 bases from V and 1 from J, leaving 6 bases between them. The CDR3 totals 14 residues. The CDR3 region is CASSLAETNTEAFF. CDR3 in DNA: TGTGCCAGCAGCTTAGCGGAGACGAACACTGAAGCTTTCTTT.

The table lists this clone with a few counts. CDR3 sequence reads: CASSYDRTTGELFF. The CDR3 DNA is TGTGCCAGCAGTTACGACAGAACGACCGGGGAGCTGTTTTTT. This chain joins TRBV6-5 and TRBJ2-2; tentatively, D is TRBD1 (5 bases). There are 14 residues in the CDR3. Germline values: CDR1 MNHEY, CDR2 SVGAGI. The V gene lost 2 bases and the J gene lost 5 bases, with 9 bases spanning the gap.

This clone was recorded once. This rearrangement joins TRBV18 to TRBJ1-1, with 11 bases lining up with TRBD1. The V gene end was trimmed by 1 base and the J gene end by 0 bases; junction bases not matched to a gene: 13. CDR3 size: 20 residues. CDR1 and CDR2 (germline): KGHSH, LQKENI. In nucleotides, the CDR3 is TGTGCCAGCTCACCACTGTACAGGGACAGGGGGACTGCCATGAACACTGAAGCTTTCTTT. It translates to CASSPLYRDRGTAMNTEAFF.

The sample holds a few counts of this clone. CDR3 DNA sequence: TGTGCCAGCAGTCTCCTCAGGGAGGGGTACACTGAAGCTTTCTTT. As protein: CASSLLREGYTEAFF. The chain combines TRBV6-5 with TRBJ1-1, with D maybe TRBD1 (5 bases). The germline V gene encodes CDR1 MNHEY and CDR2 SVGAGI. V was pared by 5 bases and J by 3 bases, with 16 bases between. The CDR3 runs to 15 residues.

A single count supports this clone. The chain uses TRBV29-1 and TRBJ2-7; TRBD1 matches at 7 bases. The CDR3 loop spans 13 amino acids. With V trimmed by 6 bases and J by 6 bases, 11 bases remained unmatched. Germline V gene sequence: CDR1 SQVTM, CDR2 ANQGSEA. The chain's CDR3 is CSVLDENRGEQYF. The DNA for the CDR3 is TGCAGCGTCCTGGACGAAAACAGGGGCGAGCAGTACTTC.

The CDR3 nucleotides are TGTGCCAGCATCTCGGGACACGGCTACCCACAAGAGACCCAGTACTTC. Protein: CASISGHGYPQETQYF. This chain uses TRBV6-6 with TRBJ2-5; TRBD1 might be the D (6 bases). The V end was cut by 7 bases, the J end by 2 bases, with 20 bases between. CDR1 and CDR2 from the germline V gene are MNHNY and SVGAGI (reference sequence). This CDR3 spans 16 amino acids.